This TCR beta chain was profiled in a study of beta chain features in type 1 diabetes. Findings of the study overall: For patients and controls alike, PCR might favor shorter templates to the same degree. Across all four CD4+ subsets, people with type 1 diabetes showed modestly shorter TCRB CDR3s. Junctions at VDJ sites from type 1 diabetes patients had fewer insertions and more deletions.

Since all of the isolated RNA was reverse transcribed, expressed TCRB transcripts were what got sequenced. The method was immunoSEQ multiplex PCR; TCRdb's version includes in-frame clones alone and lacks a portion of them. The sample records 250,000 to 350,000 clones, over 12% being singletons. The ends lost 8 bases at V and 3 bases at J; junction bases unmatched: 7. The CDR3 is 12 residues long. CDR1 and CDR2 from the germline V gene are SQVTM and ANQGSEA. Stem cell-like memory, regulatory, central memory and naive CD4+ cells were sorted via CD45RO/CCR7/CD25/CD127/CD95/CD27. Sorted cells reached over 98% purity in every population. With respect to this clone: Antigen unknown.

This chain connects TRBV29-1 to TRBJ2-7, with 7 bases matching TRBD2. The source of this sequence is a man younger than 35 with type 1 diabetes. What was sequenced was naive CD4+ T cells from blood. CDR3 nucleotides: TGCAGCTTCCGGGACTACAACTACGAGCAGTACTTC. This encodes CSFRDYNYEQYF.